This T cell receptor beta chain came from a study of Tregs in tolerant kidney transplant recipients. V gave up 6 bases and J gave up 1 base; unmatched junction bases: 1. CDR1 is MGHDK, CDR2 SYGVNS, per germline. There are 13 residues in the CDR3. Only in-frame clones appear in the TCRdb table, and some are missing; sequencing was by immunoSEQ multiplex PCR. The sample yields some 47,000 clones, roughly nine tenths seen once. Mixed chimerism was transient after nonmyeloablative marrow transplants from related graft donors. This receptor was obtained from a human patient who received a combined kidney and bone marrow transplant. Some T cells may be supplied by the graft donor. The chain recombines TRBV25-1 with TRBJ1-1, with TRBD1 matching 8 bases. Material: CD8+ T cells from blood (PBMCs), obtained 12 months after the transplant. Written as DNA, the CDR3 is TGTGCCAGCAGAGGACAGGGGAACACTGAAGCTTTCTTT. It encodes CASRGQGNTEAFF.